The sequence of this T cell receptor beta chain was determined in a study of cytomegalovirus exposure and HLA in healthy donors. Findings and limits, study-wide: The study found most TCR sequences rare, yet found some public TCRs in many donors. For most TCR beta V segments, an earlier analysis put the productive rate at about 87% or about 30% of the time. Accurate predictions that matched the HLA-A and HLA-B alleles of most subjects were reportedly made from TCR beta sequences. Because they were indistinguishable, some V segments, including TRBV6-2 and TRBV6-3, were excluded.

The V and J ends lost 3 bases and 4 bases, in that order; junction bases with no gene match: 7. The CDR3 loop spans 17 amino acids. Germline values: CDR1 SGHTA, CDR2 FQGNSA. With 60 Vbeta and 13 Jbeta primers, the PCR was carried out. TCRdb's table, derived via immunoSEQ multiplex PCR, lists solely in-frame clones and lacks some. The data show about 130,000 clones, around three quarters seen once. Notes on this clone: What it binds is unknown.

The TCR was taken from a woman aged 45-60 years in good health and CMV-seronegative. The rearrangement joins TRBV7-2 to TRBJ2-5, with 14 bases identical to TRBD2. Sample: PBMCs. The CDR3 spells CASSFPTSGRARETQYF. In nucleotides, the CDR3 is TGTGCCAGCAGCTTCCCGACTAGCGGGAGGGCCCGAGAGACCCAGTACTTC.